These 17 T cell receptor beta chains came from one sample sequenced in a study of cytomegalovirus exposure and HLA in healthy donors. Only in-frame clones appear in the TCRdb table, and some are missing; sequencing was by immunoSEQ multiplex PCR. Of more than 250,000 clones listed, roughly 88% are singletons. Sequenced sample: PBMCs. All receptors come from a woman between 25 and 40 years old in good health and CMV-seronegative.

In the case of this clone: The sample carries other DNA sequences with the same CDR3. The CDR3 reads CASSVGTEETQYF. In DNA, the CDR3 is TGTGCCAGCAGCGTGGGGACCGAAGAGACCCAGTACTTC. The chain links TRBV9 to TRBJ2-5; D may match TRBD1 or TRBD2 (5 bases each). Germline V gene data show CDR1 as SGDLS and CDR2 as YYNGEE. Trimming removed 2 bases at V and 3 bases at J, with 8 bases between. The CDR3 is 13 residues long.

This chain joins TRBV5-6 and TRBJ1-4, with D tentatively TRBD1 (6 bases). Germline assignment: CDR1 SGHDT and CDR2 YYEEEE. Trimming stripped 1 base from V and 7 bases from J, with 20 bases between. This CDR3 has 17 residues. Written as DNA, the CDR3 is TGTGCCAGCAGCTTGAACCGGGACATTAGATTGCCTGAAAAACTGTTTTTT. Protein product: CASSLNRDIRLPEKLFF.

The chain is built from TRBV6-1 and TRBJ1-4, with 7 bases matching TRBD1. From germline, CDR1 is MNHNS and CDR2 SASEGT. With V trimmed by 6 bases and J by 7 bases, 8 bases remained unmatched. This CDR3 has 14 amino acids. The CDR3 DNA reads TGTGCCAGCAGCCCAGACAGGGTAACTGAAAAACTGTTTTTT. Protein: CASSPDRVTEKLFF.

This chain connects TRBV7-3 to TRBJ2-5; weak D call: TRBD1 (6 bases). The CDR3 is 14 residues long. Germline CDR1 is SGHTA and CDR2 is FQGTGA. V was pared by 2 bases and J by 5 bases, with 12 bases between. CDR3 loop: CASSLWGRDETQYF. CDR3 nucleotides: TGTGCCAGCAGCTTATGGGGGCGTGATGAGACCCAGTACTTC.

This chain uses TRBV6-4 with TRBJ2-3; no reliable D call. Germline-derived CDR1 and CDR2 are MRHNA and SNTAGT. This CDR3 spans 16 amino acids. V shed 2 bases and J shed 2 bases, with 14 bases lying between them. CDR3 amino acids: CASSDQKRRPTDTQYF. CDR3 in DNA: TGTGCCAGCAGTGACCAAAAACGCCGGCCCACAGATACGCAGTATTTT.

The CDR3 spells CAISESGTSGNPYEQYF. The CDR3 coding sequence is TGTGCCATCAGTGAGTCAGGGACTAGCGGCAATCCTTACGAGCAGTACTTC. The rearrangement links TRBV10-3 to TRBJ2-7; 11 nucleotides line up with TRBD2. Trimming removed 0 bases from V and 4 bases from J; junction bases left unmatched: 8. The CDR3 has 17 residues. Germline values: CDR1 ENHRY, CDR2 SYGVKD.

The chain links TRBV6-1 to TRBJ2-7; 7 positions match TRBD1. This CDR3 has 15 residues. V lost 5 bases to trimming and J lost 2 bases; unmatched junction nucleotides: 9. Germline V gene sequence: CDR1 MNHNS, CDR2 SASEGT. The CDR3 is CASSLLDRDTYEQYF. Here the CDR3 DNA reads TGTGCCAGCAGTCTACTCGACAGGGATACCTACGAGCAGTACTTC.

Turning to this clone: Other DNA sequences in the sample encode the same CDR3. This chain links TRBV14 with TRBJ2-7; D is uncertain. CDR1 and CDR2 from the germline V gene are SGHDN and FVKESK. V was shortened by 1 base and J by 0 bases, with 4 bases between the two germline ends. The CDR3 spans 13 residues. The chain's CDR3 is CASSQVGSYEQYF. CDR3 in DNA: TGTGCCAGCAGCCAAGTTGGCTCCTACGAGCAGTACTTC.

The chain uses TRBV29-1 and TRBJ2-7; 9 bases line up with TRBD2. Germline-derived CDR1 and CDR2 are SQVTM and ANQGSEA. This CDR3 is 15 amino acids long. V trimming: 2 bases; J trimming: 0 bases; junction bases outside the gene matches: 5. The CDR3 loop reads CSVELRTSVSYEQYF. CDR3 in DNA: TGCAGCGTTGAACTTCGGACTAGCGTCTCCTACGAGCAGTACTTC.

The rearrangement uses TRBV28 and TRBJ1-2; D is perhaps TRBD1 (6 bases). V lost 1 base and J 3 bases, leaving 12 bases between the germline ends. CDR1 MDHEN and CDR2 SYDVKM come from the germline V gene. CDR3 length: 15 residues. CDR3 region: CASSLSRTADYGYTF. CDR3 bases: TGTGCCAGCAGTTTATCCCGGACAGCCGACTATGGCTACACCTTC.

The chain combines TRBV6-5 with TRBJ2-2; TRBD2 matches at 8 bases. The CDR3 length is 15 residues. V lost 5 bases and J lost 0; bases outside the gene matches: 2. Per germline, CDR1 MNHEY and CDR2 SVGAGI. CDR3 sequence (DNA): TGTGCCAGCAGTATAGCGGGACCGAACACCGGGGAGCTGTTTTTT. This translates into CASSIAGPNTGELFF.

The DNA for the CDR3 is TGCGCCAGCAGCCTCACTGGGCACCGAACCCTTGAAGCTTTCTTT. The encoded protein is CASSLTGHRTLEAFF. The rearrangement uses TRBV5-1 and TRBJ1-1; no definite D call. The CDR3 totals 15 residues. With 4 bases removed from V and 7 bases from J, the gap between germline ends came to 20 bases. Germline V gene data show CDR1 as SGHRS and CDR2 as YFSETQ.

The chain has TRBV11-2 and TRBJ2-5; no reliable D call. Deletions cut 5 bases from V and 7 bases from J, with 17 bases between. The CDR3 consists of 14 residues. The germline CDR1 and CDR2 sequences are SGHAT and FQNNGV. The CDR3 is CASSPLVMVGTQYF. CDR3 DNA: TGTGCCAGCAGCCCCCTAGTTATGGTCGGGACCCAGTACTTC.

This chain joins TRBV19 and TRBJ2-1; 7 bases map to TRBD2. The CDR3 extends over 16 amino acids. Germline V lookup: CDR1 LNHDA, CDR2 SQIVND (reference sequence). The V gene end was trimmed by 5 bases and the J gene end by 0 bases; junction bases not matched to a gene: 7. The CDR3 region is CASSHSGRSSYNEQFF. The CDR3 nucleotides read TGTGCCAGTAGTCATTCCGGGAGGAGCTCCTACAATGAGCAGTTCTTC.

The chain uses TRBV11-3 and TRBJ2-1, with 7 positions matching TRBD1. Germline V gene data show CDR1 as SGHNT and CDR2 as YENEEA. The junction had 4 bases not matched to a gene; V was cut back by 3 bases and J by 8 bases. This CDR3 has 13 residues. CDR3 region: CASSFTGAYEQFF. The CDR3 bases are TGTGCCAGCAGCTTTACAGGGGCCTATGAGCAGTTCTTC.

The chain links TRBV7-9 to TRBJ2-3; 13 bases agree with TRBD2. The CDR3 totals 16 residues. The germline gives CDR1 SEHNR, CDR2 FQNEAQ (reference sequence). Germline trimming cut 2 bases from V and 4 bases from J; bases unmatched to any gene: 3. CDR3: CASSLRTSGSSDTQYF. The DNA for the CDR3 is TGTGCCAGCAGCTTACGGACTAGCGGGAGTTCAGATACGCAGTATTTT.

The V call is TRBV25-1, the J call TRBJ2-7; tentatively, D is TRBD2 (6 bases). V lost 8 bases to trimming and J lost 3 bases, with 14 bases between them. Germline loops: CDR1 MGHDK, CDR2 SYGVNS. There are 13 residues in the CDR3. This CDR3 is CASHSGLGYEQYF. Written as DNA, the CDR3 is TGTGCCAGCCATTCGGGACTCGGCTACGAGCAGTACTTC.